The clone carrying this TCR beta chain was picked up one time. These data belong to a study of siplizumab effects on memory and regulatory T cells. Between the trimmed V and J ends, which lost 3 bases and 2 bases, there was a span of 10 bases. The CDR3 has 14 amino acids. Germline CDR1 reads MDHEN; CDR2 reads SYDVKM. Per sample, 10^5 or so TCR templates underwent assay. The table came from immunoSEQ multiplex PCR; TCRdb's copy has only in-frame clones and leaves some out. The sample lists roughly 56,000 clones, around 97% occurring once. Sequenced: naive CD8+ T cells sorted from blood. The chain recombines TRBV28 with TRBJ1-2, with D possibly matching TRBD1 (5 bases). This TCR was recovered from a human donor in good health. CDR3 nucleotide sequence: TGTGCCAGCAGTTTCCCTCGGGACAACTATGGCTACACCTTC. The encoded protein is CASSFPRDNYGYTF.